This T cell receptor (beta chain) was retrieved from a study of CD8+ T cells in alopecia areata. Study information: Treated patients took oral tofacitinib at 5 to 10 mg twice daily. Tofacitinib treatment spanned 6 to 18 months, with 6 months off drug afterward. Study outcomes and limitations: It was lesional scalp, especially alopecia totalis/universalis, that showed higher clonality than normal scalp.

In the case of this clone: Antigen: not known.

Reverse transcription of extracted RNA yielded cDNA, which provided the sequencing template. Sequencing used immunoSEQ multiplex PCR; TCRdb keeps in-frame clones, though not all of them. The sample consists of approximately 140,000 clones, 80% to 90% of them appearing once. The authors sorted CD4+ and CD8+ T cells from PBMCs. The V gene lost 0 bases and the J gene lost 1 base, with 8 bases spanning the gap. The CDR3 loop spans 15 amino acids. From germline, CDR1 is SGHAT and CDR2 FQNNGV. The sample consisted of CD8+ T cells sorted from blood, taken at week 0. This clonotype originated in a human donor with alopecia areata. The chain recombines TRBV11-2 with TRBJ2-3; D is undetermined. The CDR3 sequence: CASSLDTVRTDTQYF. The DNA of the CDR3 is TGTGCCAGCAGCTTAGATACGGTTCGCACAGATACGCAGTATTTT. The full variable domain, completed using reference TRBV11-2 and TRBJ2-3, is EAGVAQSPRYKIIEKRQSVAFWCNPISGHATLYWYQQILGQGPKLLIQFQNNGVVDDSQLPKDRFSAERLKGVDSTLKIQPAKLEDSAVYLCASSLDTVRTDTQYFGPGTRLTVL.